One sample yielded the 27 T cell receptor beta chains listed below, sequenced in a study of response to subunit inactivated influenza vaccine. TCRdb used MiXCR to reprocess the RT-PCR reads, holding one entry per CDR3 protein. The sample carries roughly 550,000 distinct CDR3 sequences, roughly 23% recorded once. These records were also assigned to another study, of T cells expressing NK-cell markers. That source reports: UMIs were included in TCR beta cDNA generated by 5'RACE template switching.

Material: CD4+ T cells sorted from PBMCs, obtained about 12 days after vaccination. The receptor source for this set is a man aged 50 to 60 who received an inactivated influenza vaccine.

The chain employs TRBV6-2 or TRBV6-3 and TRBJ2-6, with D unclear. The CDR3 totals 17 residues. Germline loops: CDR1 MNHEY, CDR2 SVGEGT. Trimming left V 1 base short and J 0 bases short, with 10 bases between. The CDR3 region has the DNA TGTGCCAGCAGTTACTTCGGACGGCCCTCTGGGGCCAACGTCCTGACTTTC. Translation: CASSYFGRPSGANVLTF.

The sample holds many counts of this clonotype. The chain combines TRBV7-2 with TRBJ2-3; D is ambiguous. This CDR3 is built from 15 residues. Germline values: CDR1 SGHTA, CDR2 FQGNSA. Trimming took off 1 base at V and 6 bases at J, with 14 bases between the two ends. The DNA of the CDR3 is TGTGCCAGCAGCTTAGATCCCCCCCCTCGGGATACGCAGTATTTT. Its protein is CASSLDPPPRDTQYF.

J is TRBJ2-4 and V is TRBV29-1; D not resolved. The CDR3 is made up of 14 amino acids. The germline V gene encodes CDR1 SQVTM and CDR2 ANQGSEA. V was pared by 2 bases and J by 5 bases, with 13 bases between. Here the CDR3 reads CSVEKGVKENIQYF. The CDR3 nucleotides read TGCAGCGTTGAAAAGGGCGTAAAGGAAAACATTCAGTACTTC.

The rearrangement links TRBV4-3 to TRBJ2-7, with D perhaps being TRBD1 or TRBD2 (5 bases each). The V and J ends lost 1 base and 6 bases respectively, with 13 bases between them. The CDR3 length is 14 residues. Germline CDR1 LGHNA, CDR2 YSLEER. The CDR3 here is CASSQGPGTTEQYF. DNA of the CDR3: TGCGCCAGCAGCCAAGGGCCCGGGACGACCGAGCAGTACTTC.

The J gene is TRBJ2-7, the V gene TRBV28; 7 nucleotides line up with TRBD1. The CDR3 runs to 13 residues. V dropped 6 bases and J dropped 4; count of bases not matched to a gene: 6. Germline CDR1 MDHEN, CDR2 SYDVKM. CDR3 region: CASRLQGSYEQYF. The CDR3 DNA sequence: TGTGCCAGCAGGCTACAGGGGAGTTACGAGCAGTACTTC.

This clonotype was counted a few times. Here the CDR3 reads CASSGRDRDLPYEQYF. The DNA of the CDR3 is TGTGCCAGCAGCGGGCGGGACAGGGACCTTCCCTACGAGCAGTACTTC. The chain recombines TRBV21-1 with TRBJ2-7; no DNA check was done on the table's D call, TRBD1. TRBV21-1 is a listed pseudogene. The CDR3 is 16 amino acids.

The gene calls are TRBV20-1 and TRBJ2-3; 8 bases agree with TRBD1. From germline, CDR1 is DFQATT and CDR2 SNEGSKA (reference sequence). The junction had 6 bases not matched to a gene; V was cut back by 0 bases and J by 4 bases. This CDR3 spans 15 amino acids. CDR3 region: CSARDGQGWPDTQYF. CDR3 coding DNA: TGCAGTGCTAGAGACGGACAGGGTTGGCCAGATACGCAGTATTTT.

The chain uses TRBV10-3 and TRBJ2-7; 13 bases are a match to TRBD2. Germline V lookup: CDR1 ENHRY, CDR2 SYGVKD. The CDR3 loop spans 15 amino acids. After removal of 4 bases from V and 5 bases from J, the junction contained 5 bases not matched to a gene. The CDR3 reads CAISGRLAGGNEQYF. The CDR3 DNA sequence: TGTGCCATCAGTGGGCGACTAGCGGGAGGAAACGAGCAGTACTTC.

This sequence joins TRBV15 and TRBJ2-1; possibly TRBD2 for D (5 bases). Germline V gene data show CDR1 as LNHNV and CDR2 as YYDKDF (reference sequence). Trimming took off 3 bases at V and 2 bases at J, with 11 bases between the two ends. The CDR3 spans 15 residues. Written as DNA, the CDR3 is TGTGCCACCAGCAGGGACCGGGGAACCTACAATGAGCAGTTCTTC. Amino acids: CATSRDRGTYNEQFF. The full variable domain, its missing parts supplied by reference TRBV15 and TRBJ2-1, is DAMVIQNPRYQVTQFGKPVTLSCSQTLNHNVMYWYQQKSSQAPKLLFHYYDKDFNNEADTPDNFQSRRPNTSFCFLDIRSPGLGDTAMYLCATSRDRGTYNEQFFGPGTRLTVL.

This clonotype came up a few times. The genes are TRBV4-3 and TRBJ2-2; 7 bases map to TRBD1. The V segment lost 4 bases and the J segment 0 bases; nucleotides outside the gene matches: 2. Looked up from germline, CDR1 is LGHNA and CDR2 is YSLEER. There are 15 residues in the CDR3. The CDR3 loop reads CASSRQGANTGELFF. The CDR3, as DNA: TGCGCCAGCAGCCGACAGGGCGCGAACACCGGGGAGCTGTTTTTT.

The genes are TRBV30 and TRBJ2-1; D call uncertain. CDR3 length: 15 amino acids. V was shortened by 0 bases and J by 3 bases, with 12 bases between the two germline ends. CDR1 is GTSNPN, CDR2 SVGIG, per germline (reference sequence). CDR3 coding DNA: TGTGCCTGGAGTGTACGGCGCGGAATCTACAATGAGCAGTTCTTC. Its translation is CAWSVRRGIYNEQFF.

This clonotype has a handful of counts. A junction end diverges from the germline sequence, so it may reflect a read error. This rearrangement joins TRBV3-1 to TRBJ2-5, with TRBD2 matching 13 bases. Germline CDR1 and CDR2: LGHDT and YNNKEL (reference sequence). The CDR3 has 14 residues. CDR3 protein: CASSQGTSGGPRCF. The CDR3, as DNA: TGTGCCAGCAGCCAAGGGACTAGCGGGGGCCCGCGGTGCTTC.

The rearrangement uses TRBV10-3 and TRBJ2-5; TRBD2 agrees at 8 bases. This CDR3 has 14 amino acids. Germline CDR1 is ENHRY and CDR2 is SYGVKD. Unmatched junction bases numbered 13, after V lost 7 bases and J lost 9 bases. CDR3 residues: CAINPGGTLWAQYF. CDR3 nucleotide sequence: TGTGCCATCAATCCGGGGGGGACTTTGTGGGCCCAGTACTTC.

This clonotype was seen a handful of times. J is TRBJ2-3 and V is TRBV7-2; the match to TRBD1 covers 10 bases. Trimming removed 5 bases from V and 6 bases from J; junction bases left unmatched: 5. In germline, CDR1 is SGHTA, CDR2 FQGNSA. The CDR3 has 14 amino acids. CDR3 sequence reads: CASSPRQGADTQYF. Here the CDR3 DNA reads TGTGCCAGCAGCCCCAGACAGGGGGCGGATACGCAGTATTTT.

This chain joins TRBV28 and TRBJ1-2; 8 bases align to TRBD1. This CDR3 is 15 amino acids long. V lost 5 bases to trimming and J lost 13 bases; unmatched junction nucleotides: 18. Germline CDR1 MDHEN, CDR2 SYDVKM. The CDR3 coding sequence is TGTGCCAGCAGTCAATGGAGGACAGGGATGGAAGCGGGCACCTTC. This codes for CASSQWRTGMEAGTF.

The rearrangement links TRBV5-1 to TRBJ2-7, with 7 bases matching TRBD1. The CDR3 contains 15 residues. Trimming removed 0 bases from V and 3 bases from J; junction bases left unmatched: 6. The germline V gene has CDR1 SGHRS and CDR2 YFSETQ. CDR3 DNA sequence: TGCGCCAGCAGCTTGGGGGGGACAGACGTCTACGAGCAGTACTTC. Its translation: CASSLGGTDVYEQYF.

The V call is TRBV4-3, the J call TRBJ2-1, with TRBD2 as a possible D gene (5 bases). The CDR3 has 18 residues. Germline assignment: CDR1 LGHNA and CDR2 YSLEER. V shed 0 bases and J shed 8 bases, with 23 bases lying between them. For the CDR3, the DNA is TGCGCCAGCAGCCAAGATTCCCTAAGACTGGGCTACGGGGATGAGCAGTTCTTC. It codes for CASSQDSLRLGYGDEQFF.

This sequence joins TRBV28 and TRBJ2-3, with 10 bases fitting TRBD1. Germline CDR1 and CDR2: MDHEN and SYDVKM. The length of the CDR3 is 15 residues. Trimming at V came to 10 bases and at J to 6 bases, leaving 13 bases not matched to a gene. The CDR3 loop reads CATNPPGQGPDTQYF. CDR3 coding DNA: TGTGCCACCAACCCCCCGGGACAGGGGCCCGATACGCAGTATTTT.

This clonotype was detected ten times or more. This chain connects TRBV29-1 to TRBJ2-1; a weak D match, TRBD2 (6 bases). The V end lost 6 bases, the J end lost 4 bases, and 13 bases lay between the germline ends. Germline V gene data show CDR1 as SQVTM and CDR2 as ANQGSEA. The CDR3 covers 13 residues. CDR3 nucleotide sequence: TGCAGCGTACCGGGACTGCAATACAATGAGCAGTTCTTC. It specifies CSVPGLQYNEQFF.

In this sample, this clonotype turned up many times. The chain links TRBV4-1 to TRBJ2-5; no clear D gene. Trimming cost V 1 base and J 5 bases, with 14 bases left between them. The CDR3 totals 15 residues. CDR1 is MGHRA, CDR2 YSYEKL, per germline. CDR3 DNA sequence: TGCGCCAGCAGCCAAGGGAGCCGAGAGGACGAGACCCAGTACTTC. Translating gives CASSQGSREDETQYF.

CDR3 sequence reads: CSVENILAGAYNEQFF. The CDR3 coding sequence is TGCAGCGTTGAAAACATCCTAGCGGGAGCTTACAATGAGCAGTTCTTC. The chain uses TRBV29-1 and TRBJ2-1, with TRBD2 matching 10 bases. CDR3 length: 16 amino acids. J lost 4 bases, V lost 2 bases, and 8 bases had no gene match. Germline V gives CDR1 SQVTM, CDR2 ANQGSEA.

This clonotype was counted ten times or more. The V call is TRBV24-1, the J call TRBJ2-2; D not certain. V was clipped by 0 bases and J by 2 bases, with 9 bases between them. CDR3 length equals 16 residues. Germline assignment: CDR1 KGHDR and CDR2 SFDVKD. For the CDR3, the DNA is TGTGCCACCAGTGATTTGCTCGGCAGCAACACCGGGGAGCTGTTTTTT. The encoded protein is CATSDLLGSNTGELFF.

The chain combines TRBV12-3 or TRBV12-4 with TRBJ1-4, with D maybe TRBD1 (5 bases). V gave up 6 bases and J gave up 7 bases, with 12 bases separating them. The CDR3 is 13 amino acids. This chain's CDR3 is CASSRDRGEKLFF. The CDR3 coding sequence is TGTGCCAGCAGCCGGGACCGGGGTGAAAAACTGTTTTTT.

V is TRBV23-1 and J is TRBJ1-5, with TRBD1 as a possible D gene (5 bases). TRBV23-1 is noted as an ORF with a role that remains uncertain. CDR3 length: 17 amino acids. Between the trimmed V and J ends, which lost 4 bases and 0 bases, there was a span of 16 bases. The CDR3 DNA follows: TGCGCCAGCAGTCCCCAGGGACGGGGTTATAGCAATCAGCCCCAGCATTTT. This encodes CASSPQGRGYSNQPQHF.

V usage is TRBV11-2 and J usage is TRBJ2-1; D may correspond to TRBD1 or TRBD2 (5 bases each). Germline assignment: CDR1 SGHAT and CDR2 FQNNGV. The CDR3 covers 15 residues. Trimming removed 2 bases from V and 5 bases from J, with 13 bases in between. In DNA, the CDR3 is TGTGCCAGCAGCTTATTCGTTGGGGGAGACAATGAGCAGTTCTTC. This codes for CASSLFVGGDNEQFF.

V gene TRBV20-1 combines with J gene TRBJ1-2, with a tentative D call TRBD1 (6 bases). The V gene's germline CDR1 is DFQATT and CDR2 SNEGSKA (reference sequence). This CDR3 has 13 amino acids. V gave up 2 bases and J gave up 2 bases, with 9 bases separating them. CDR3 DNA sequence: TGCAGTGCTAGACTGGGGGCGAACTATGGCTACACCTTC. This encodes CSARLGANYGYTF.

This clonotype was observed many times. The chain employs TRBV12-3 or TRBV12-4 and TRBJ2-7; TRBD1 might be the D (5 bases). The CDR3 is 14 residues long. Trimming removed 1 base from V and 3 bases from J, with 10 bases in between. The CDR3 reads CASSLGRALYEQYF. The DNA for the CDR3 is TGTGCCAGCAGTTTAGGCAGGGCCCTCTACGAGCAGTACTTC.